The T cell receptor beta chain described here comes from a study of blood T cell repertoires in COVID-19. Overall study context: Samples came from the United States, Italy and Spain, spanning acute and convalescent COVID-19. The analysed material was cDNA or gDNA that came from T cells, B-cell-depleted T cells, or PBMCs.

Original analysis: The authors estimated nucleated cell counts from reference gene primer amplification. Sequenced by immunoSEQ multiplex PCR; TCRdb stores in-frame clones only, minus some. Clone size and the V and J calls come from that table; the DNA yielded D and trimming. The sample holds 70,000 or so clones, roughly 84% seen once. CDR1 and CDR2 (germline): MGHRA, YSYEKL. This CDR3 spans 15 amino acids. Trimming left V 0 bases short and J 8 bases short, with 14 bases between. This receptor was obtained from a woman aged 60-75 years with acute or convalescent COVID-19. The chain couples TRBV4-1 to TRBJ1-5; TRBD1 might be the D (5 bases). Sequencing input: peripheral blood. This CDR3 is CASSQDRAPTEPQHF. The CDR3 DNA reads as TGCGCCAGCAGCCAAGACAGGGCTCCAACGGAGCCCCAGCATTTT.